These 30 T cell receptor beta chains originate from one sample sequenced in a study of a mutant IDH1 vaccine in newly diagnosed glioma. As for time point: week 35, safety follow-up. Doses comprised 300 ug of mutant IDH1 20-mer peptide each, plus topical imiquimod. Data came from immunoSEQ multiplex PCR; TCRdb stores just in-frame clones and leaves some out. The profile shows 73,000 or so clones, approximately 84% of them singletons. No antigen is known for these receptors. The input for sequencing was PBMCs, taken from a glioma patient whose treatment included an IDH1 peptide vaccine. Every receptor here comes from a man younger than 35 with glioma.

The chain carries TRBV19 and TRBJ2-7, with D possibly TRBD1 on 5 matching bases. The V gene lost 2 bases and the J gene lost 4 bases, with 15 bases spanning the gap. CDR1 and CDR2 from the germline V gene are LNHDA and SQIVND (reference sequence). This CDR3 contains 15 residues. This CDR3 reads CASSISPGPGYEQYF. In DNA form, the CDR3 reads TGTGCCAGTAGTATAAGTCCCGGACCAGGGTACGAGCAGTACTTC. Filled out from reference TRBV19 and TRBJ2-7, the complete variable domain reads DGGITQSPKYLFRKEGQNVTLSCEQNLNHDAMYWYRQDPGQGLRLIYYSQIVNDFQKGDIAEGYSVSREKKESFPLTVTSAQKNPTAFYLCASSISPGPGYEQYFGPGTRLTVT.

With regard to this clone: A read error may produce the germline difference seen at one junction end. This rearrangement joins TRBV4-2 to TRBJ2-2, with TRBD2 matching over 8 bases. CDR3 length equals 19 residues. CDR1 and CDR2 from the germline V gene are LGHNA and YNFKEQ. The CDR3 DNA sequence: TGTGCCAGCAGCGAAGACCCCGGGACTAGGGACGCGAACACCGGGGAGCTGTTTTTT. This sequence encodes CASSEDPGTRDANTGELFF.

This clone came up once. This chain uses TRBV7-6 with TRBJ2-2, with 9 bases identical to TRBD2. The germline V gene encodes CDR1 SGHVS and CDR2 FNYEAQ. The CDR3 is made up of 15 amino acids. V gave up 3 bases and J gave up 5 bases; unmatched junction bases: 4. The CDR3 region has the DNA TGTGCCAGCAGCTTCAGTAGCGGGAGAACCGGGGAGCTGTTTTTT. This translates into CASSFSSGRTGELFF. Combining the CDR3 with reference TRBV7-6 and TRBJ2-2 gives the whole variable domain GAGVSQSPRYKVTKRGQDVALRCDPISGHVSLYWYRQALGQGPEFLTYFNYEAQQDKSGLPNDRFSAERPEGSISTLTIQRTEQRDSAMYRCASSFSSGRTGELFFGEGSRLTVL.

CDR3 sequence: CASSPGGGAEAFF. In nucleotides, the CDR3 is TGTGCCAGCAGCCCCGGGGGGGGCGCTGAAGCTTTCTTT. The gene calls are TRBV7-2 and TRBJ1-1; D is possibly TRBD1 (6 bases). The CDR3 contains 13 residues. Germline V gives CDR1 SGHTA, CDR2 FQGNSA. Trimming left V 5 bases short and J 6 bases short, with 13 bases between.

The V gene is TRBV19, the J gene TRBJ2-6; 8 bases fit TRBD1. The CDR3 sequence is 17 residues long. CDR1 is LNHDA, CDR2 SQIVND, per germline (reference sequence). V lost 1 base to trimming and J lost 1 base; unmatched junction nucleotides: 3. CDR3 amino acids: CASSIVNRGSGANVLTF. Written as DNA, the CDR3 is TGTGCCAGTAGTATAGTAAACAGGGGGTCTGGGGCCAACGTCCTGACTTTC.

This clone came up a few times. V gene TRBV7-9 combines with J gene TRBJ1-3, with D perhaps TRBD1 (6 bases). CDR1 and CDR2 from the germline V gene are SEHNR and FQNEAQ (reference sequence). Trimming shortened V by 5 bases and J by 0 bases, and 11 bases separated the two germline ends. This CDR3 spans 15 amino acids. CDR3 nucleotide sequence: TGTGCCAGCAGCAAACAGGGCGCCTCTGGAAACACCATATATTTT. Its translation is CASSKQGASGNTIYF.

The chain has TRBV9 and TRBJ2-7; D tentatively reads TRBD1 or TRBD2 (5 bases each). Germline assignment: CDR1 SGDLS and CDR2 YYNGEE. The length of the CDR3 is 15 residues. V was cut by 0 bases and J by 1 base, with 11 bases left in between. The CDR3 loop reads CASSVGGTSSYEQYF. Here the CDR3 DNA reads TGTGCCAGCAGCGTAGGTGGGACCTCTTCCTACGAGCAGTACTTC. Based on the CDR3 plus reference TRBV9 and TRBJ2-7, the full variable domain is DSGVTQTPKHLITATGQRVTLRCSPRSGDLSVYWYQQSLDQGLQFLIQYYNGEERAKGNILERFSAQQFPDLHSELNLSSLELGDSALYFCASSVGGTSSYEQYFGPGTRLTVT.

The chain has TRBV12-5 and TRBJ2-2, with D tentatively TRBD2 (5 bases). V lost 0 bases, J lost 4 bases, and 24 bases lay in between. The CDR3 contains 20 residues. The V gene's germline CDR1 is LGHNT and CDR2 FRNRAP. The CDR3 is CASGLVGSGTWKRSTGELFF. CDR3 coding DNA: TGTGCTAGTGGTTTGGTAGGGAGTGGCACCTGGAAACGGAGCACCGGGGAGCTGTTTTTT.

The gene calls are TRBV7-2 and TRBJ2-1, with TRBD2 identical over 13 bases. The germline V gene encodes CDR1 SGHTA and CDR2 FQGNSA. V trimming: 4 bases; J trimming: 10 bases; junction bases outside the gene matches: 10. This CDR3 comprises 16 residues. CDR3 residues: CASSSSGTSGTAEQFF. CDR3 DNA: TGTGCCAGCAGCTCCTCCGGGACTAGCGGGACGGCCGAGCAGTTCTTC.

This rearrangement joins TRBV6-1 to TRBJ2-7, with D possibly being TRBD1 (5 bases). The CDR3 is 13 amino acids. Germline loops: CDR1 MNHNS, CDR2 SASEGT. V was cut by 2 bases and J by 4 bases, with 9 bases left in between. The CDR3 loop is CASSEIGAYEQYF. The CDR3 coding sequence is TGTGCCAGCAGTGAAATTGGGGCATACGAGCAGTACTTC.

V and J are TRBV10-3 and TRBJ2-7, with D possibly being TRBD1 (5 bases). CDR1 and CDR2 from the germline V gene are ENHRY and SYGVKD. Between the trimmed V and J ends, which lost 4 bases and 7 bases, there was a span of 11 bases. The CDR3 contains 12 residues. The chain's CDR3 is CAISVQAKEQYF. The CDR3 bases are TGTGCCATCAGTGTACAGGCTAAAGAGCAGTACTTC.

The chain has TRBV6-5 and TRBJ2-5, with 9 positions matching TRBD2. The CDR3 consists of 15 residues. V shed 3 bases, J shed 4 bases, and the junction held 6 bases outside the gene matches. Per germline, CDR1 MNHEY and CDR2 SVGAGI. The CDR3: CASSYVGLASETQYF. CDR3 sequence (DNA): TGTGCCAGCAGTTATGTTGGACTAGCGTCAGAGACCCAGTACTTC.

The V call is TRBV7-9, the J call TRBJ2-2; possible D gene TRBD1, 5 bases. V shed 0 bases and J shed 1 base, with 9 bases lying between them. CDR1 is SEHNR and CDR2 is FQNEAQ in the germline V gene (reference sequence). This CDR3 has 16 amino acids. In DNA form, the CDR3 reads TGTGCCAGCAGCTTAGCGCTGGGGCAGAACACCGGGGAGCTGTTTTTT. It codes for CASSLALGQNTGELFF.

The chain employs TRBV9 and TRBJ2-1, with 9 bases matching TRBD1. From germline, CDR1 is SGDLS and CDR2 YYNGEE. Trimming at V came to 3 bases and at J to 3 bases, leaving 4 bases not matched to a gene. The CDR3 has 15 amino acids. CDR3 loop: CASSEQGASYNEQFF. The CDR3 DNA is TGTGCCAGCAGCGAACAGGGGGCTAGCTACAATGAGCAGTTCTTC. Based on the CDR3 plus reference TRBV9 and TRBJ2-1, the full variable domain is DSGVTQTPKHLITATGQRVTLRCSPRSGDLSVYWYQQSLDQGLQFLIQYYNGEERAKGNILERFSAQQFPDLHSELNLSSLELGDSALYFCASSEQGASYNEQFFGPGTRLTVL.

The chain is built from TRBV5-1 and TRBJ2-7; 10 positions agree with TRBD2. The CDR3 is made up of 15 amino acids. The V gene end was trimmed by 4 bases and the J gene end by 6 bases; junction bases not matched to a gene: 10. Germline CDR1 reads SGHRS; CDR2 reads YFSETQ. For the CDR3, the DNA is TGCGCCAGCAGCGTGGAACCGGGACTAGCGACCGAGCAGTACTTC. It yields the protein CASSVEPGLATEQYF.

The V gene is TRBV5-6, the J gene TRBJ1-2, with D perhaps matching TRBD1 (6 bases). CDR1 is SGHDT and CDR2 is YYEEEE in the germline V gene. V was cut by 6 bases and J by 8 bases, with 26 bases left in between. This CDR3 comprises 16 residues. DNA of the CDR3: TGTGCCAGCACCCTCTGGACAGACGCCTGGTATGGCGGCTACACCTTC. Translated: CASTLWTDAWYGGYTF. Variable domain in full (rest from reference TRBV5-6 and TRBJ1-2): DAGVTQSPTHLIKTRGQQVTLRCSPKSGHDTVSWYQQALGQGPQFIFQYYEEEERQRGNFPDRFSGHQFPNYSSELNVNALLLGDSALYLCASTLWTDAWYGGYTFGSGTRLTVV.

CDR3 amino acids: CASSIGGRSNTEAFF. The DNA of the CDR3 is TGTGCCAGTAGTATAGGTGGACGGTCGAACACTGAAGCTTTCTTT. The chain carries TRBV19 and TRBJ1-1; no clear D. This CDR3 comprises 15 residues. Germline V CDR1 and CDR2: LNHDA, SQIVND (reference sequence). V was trimmed by 1 base and J by 1 base, leaving 10 bases between them.

The sample holds a few counts of this clone. The rearrangement uses TRBV30 and TRBJ1-5; D ambiguous. The germline V gene has CDR1 GTSNPN and CDR2 SVGIG (reference sequence). The CDR3 sequence is 14 residues long. V dropped 2 bases and J dropped 4 bases, with 12 bases sitting between them. The chain's CDR3 is CAWSRRTANQPQHF. The CDR3 nucleotides read TGTGCCTGGAGTCGACGGACTGCAAATCAGCCCCAGCATTTT.

The chain is built from TRBV19 and TRBJ1-2, with D tentatively TRBD1 (5 bases). Trimming stripped 5 bases from V and 8 bases from J, with 21 bases between. In germline, CDR1 is LNHDA, CDR2 SQIVND (reference sequence). This CDR3 is built from 15 residues. CDR3 amino acids: CASSSLGPGTGGYTF. The CDR3 DNA follows: TGTGCCAGTAGTTCCTTAGGACCGGGGACGGGGGGCTACACCTTC.

V and J are TRBV5-1 and TRBJ1-2; D unclear. The CDR3 is 15 residues long. Trimming took 4 bases from V and 7 from J, leaving 20 bases between them. CDR1 and CDR2 (germline): SGHRS, YFSETQ. The CDR3 region is CASSRLAARMAGYTF. As DNA, the CDR3 is TGCGCCAGCAGCCGATTGGCGGCCAGGATGGCTGGCTACACCTTC.

The chain couples TRBV7-9 to TRBJ2-7, with a weak D call TRBD2 (5 bases). V dropped 5 bases and J dropped 0 bases, with 20 bases sitting between them. Germline V gene lookup returns CDR1 SEHNR and CDR2 FQNEAQ (reference sequence). This CDR3 has 17 amino acids. This CDR3 is CASSTLGEGPSSYEQYF. The CDR3 nucleotides read TGTGCCAGCAGCACTCTCGGTGAGGGCCCGAGCTCCTACGAGCAGTACTTC.

The chain employs TRBV4-3 and TRBJ2-1; TRBD1 agrees at 7 bases. Germline CDR1 LGHNA, CDR2 YSLEER. After removal of 3 bases from V and 6 bases from J, the junction contained 5 bases not matched to a gene. This CDR3 comprises 14 residues. The CDR3 sequence: CASSHSHRGNEQFF. As DNA, the CDR3 is TGCGCCAGCAGCCACTCCCACAGGGGCAATGAGCAGTTCTTC.

This clone has more than one count but fewer than ten. The V gene is TRBV7-2, the J gene TRBJ1-5, with 8 bases aligning to TRBD1. V shed 6 bases, J shed 5 bases, and the junction held 15 bases outside the gene matches. This CDR3 is built from 17 residues. Germline V gives CDR1 SGHTA, CDR2 FQGNSA. This CDR3 reads CASRPIPDRVGDQPQHF. CDR3 nucleotides: TGTGCCAGCAGACCTATTCCGGACAGGGTCGGGGATCAGCCCCAGCATTTT.

DNA of the CDR3: TGTGCCAGCAGCTTCCGACCGACAGGCGCCGGGGAGCTGTTTTTT. It codes for CASSFRPTGAGELFF. The chain couples TRBV7-3 to TRBJ2-2; possible D gene TRBD1, 6 bases. Germline V gives CDR1 SGHTA, CDR2 FQGTGA. The CDR3 is made up of 15 amino acids. V lost 3 bases and J lost 6, with 14 bases in between. Full variable domain (outside the CDR3, taken from reference TRBV7-3 and TRBJ2-2): GAGVSQTPSNKVTEKGKYVELRCDPISGHTALYWYRQSLGQGPEFLIYFQGTGAADDSGLPNDRFFAVRPEGSVSTLKIQRTERGDSAVYLCASSFRPTGAGELFFGEGSRLTVL.

V usage is TRBV30 and J usage is TRBJ1-1; D is unresolved. V was pared by 2 bases and J by 5 bases, with 18 bases between. Germline values: CDR1 GTSNPN, CDR2 SVGIG (reference sequence). The CDR3 is made up of 15 amino acids. The CDR3 DNA reads as TGTGCCTGGAGTCTAAACGCCCGGAGAGGGACTGAAGCTTTCTTT. Translation: CAWSLNARRGTEAFF.

The V gene is TRBV7-8, the J gene TRBJ1-4, with D unresolved. CDR3 length: 14 residues. V lost 1 base and J 8 bases, leaving 11 bases between the germline ends. The germline V gene has CDR1 SGHVS and CDR2 FQNEAQ. DNA of the CDR3: TGTGCCAGCAGCTTAGGTCAGCCTAGGGAAAAACTGTTTTTT. This codes for CASSLGQPREKLFF.

This rearrangement joins TRBV19 to TRBJ1-2; D remains unclear. The germline V gene encodes CDR1 LNHDA and CDR2 SQIVND (reference sequence). The CDR3 runs 15 residues. Deletions cut 1 base from V and 2 bases from J, with 11 bases between. CDR3 sequence reads: CASSIVGRINYGYTF. The CDR3 DNA reads as TGTGCCAGTAGTATAGTCGGGCGGATCAACTATGGCTACACCTTC.

The V gene is TRBV19, the J gene TRBJ1-4, with 9 bases that match TRBD1. CDR3 length equals 16 residues. V trimming: 4 bases; J trimming: 7 bases; junction bases outside the gene matches: 10. CDR1 and CDR2 from the germline V gene are LNHDA and SQIVND (reference sequence). The CDR3 region has the DNA TGTGCCAGTAGTACACAGGGGGCCGGTTTGGGTGAAAAACTGTTTTTT. Protein product: CASSTQGAGLGEKLFF.

The chain couples TRBV5-5 to TRBJ2-1; 7 bases fit TRBD1. Losses at the gene ends were 4 bases for V and 6 bases for J; bases not matched to a gene: 7. The germline CDR1 and CDR2 sequences are SGHKS and YYEKEE (reference sequence). The CDR3 extends over 14 amino acids. DNA for the CDR3: TGTGCCAGCAGCCACCGGACAGGTCCCAATGAGCAGTTCTTC. It encodes CASSHRTGPNEQFF.

This chain links TRBV10-3 with TRBJ1-2; D gene unclear. Trimming shortened V by 0 bases and J by 8 bases, and 7 bases separated the two germline ends. Germline loops: CDR1 ENHRY, CDR2 SYGVKD. The CDR3 has 12 amino acids. This CDR3 reads CAISESPGGYTF. For the CDR3, the DNA is TGTGCCATCAGTGAGTCGCCCGGCGGCTACACCTTC.